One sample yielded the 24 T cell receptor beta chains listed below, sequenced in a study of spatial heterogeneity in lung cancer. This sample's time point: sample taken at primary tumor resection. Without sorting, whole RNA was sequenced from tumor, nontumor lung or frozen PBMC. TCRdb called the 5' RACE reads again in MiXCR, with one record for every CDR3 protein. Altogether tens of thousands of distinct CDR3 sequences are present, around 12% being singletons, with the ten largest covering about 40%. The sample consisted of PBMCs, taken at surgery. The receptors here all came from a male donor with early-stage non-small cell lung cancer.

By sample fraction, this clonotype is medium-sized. This CDR3 is CASGLGGSSYEQYF. For the CDR3, the DNA is TGTGCTAGTGGTTTGGGGGGGAGCTCCTACGAGCAGTACTTC. The chain has TRBV12-5 and TRBJ2-7; TRBD1 or TRBD2 may be the D gene (5 bases each). CDR3 size: 14 residues. Germline V gene lookup returns CDR1 LGHNT and CDR2 FRNRAP. V was trimmed by 1 base and J by 0 bases, leaving 7 bases between them.

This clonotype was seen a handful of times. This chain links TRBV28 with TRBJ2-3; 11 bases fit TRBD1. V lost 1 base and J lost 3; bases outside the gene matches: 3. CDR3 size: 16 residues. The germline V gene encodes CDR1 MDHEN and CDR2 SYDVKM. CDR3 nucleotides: TGTGCCAGCAGTTTATATGGACAGGGGGCGACAGATACGCAGTATTTT. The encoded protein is CASSLYGQGATDTQYF.

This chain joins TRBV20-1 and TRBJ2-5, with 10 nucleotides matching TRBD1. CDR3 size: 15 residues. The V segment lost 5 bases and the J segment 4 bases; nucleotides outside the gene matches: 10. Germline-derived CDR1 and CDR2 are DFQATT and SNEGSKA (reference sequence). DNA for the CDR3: TGCAGTGCTCAACCCGGGGACAGGGGTATAGAGACCCAGTACTTC. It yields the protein CSAQPGDRGIETQYF.

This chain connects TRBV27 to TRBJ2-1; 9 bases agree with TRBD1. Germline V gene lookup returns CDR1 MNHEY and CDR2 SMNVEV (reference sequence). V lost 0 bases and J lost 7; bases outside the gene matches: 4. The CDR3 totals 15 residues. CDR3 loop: CASSLSYRGLNEQFF. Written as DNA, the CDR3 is TGTGCCAGCAGTTTATCGTACAGGGGGCTGAATGAGCAGTTCTTC.

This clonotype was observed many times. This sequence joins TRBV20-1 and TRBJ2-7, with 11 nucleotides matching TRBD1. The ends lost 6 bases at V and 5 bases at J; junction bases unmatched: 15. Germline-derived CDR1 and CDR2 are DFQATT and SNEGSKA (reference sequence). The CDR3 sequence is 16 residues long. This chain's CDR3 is CSAPGQGAFKVHEQYF. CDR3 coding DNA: TGCAGTGCCCCAGGACAGGGGGCATTTAAAGTCCACGAGCAGTACTTC.

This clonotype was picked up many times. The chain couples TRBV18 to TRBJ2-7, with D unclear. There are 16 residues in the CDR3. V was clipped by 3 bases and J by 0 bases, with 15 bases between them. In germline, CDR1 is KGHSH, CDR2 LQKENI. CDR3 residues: CASSPRSDHLSYEQYF. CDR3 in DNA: TGTGCCAGCTCACCCCGTTCGGATCATCTCTCCTACGAGCAGTACTTC.

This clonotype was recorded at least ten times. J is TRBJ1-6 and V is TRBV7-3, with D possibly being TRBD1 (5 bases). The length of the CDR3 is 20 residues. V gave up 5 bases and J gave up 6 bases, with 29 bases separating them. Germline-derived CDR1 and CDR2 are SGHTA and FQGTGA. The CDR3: CASSPPGGAKAEFSNSPLHF. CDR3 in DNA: TGTGCCAGCAGCCCCCCCGGAGGGGCTAAGGCAGAATTTAGTAATTCACCCCTCCACTTT.

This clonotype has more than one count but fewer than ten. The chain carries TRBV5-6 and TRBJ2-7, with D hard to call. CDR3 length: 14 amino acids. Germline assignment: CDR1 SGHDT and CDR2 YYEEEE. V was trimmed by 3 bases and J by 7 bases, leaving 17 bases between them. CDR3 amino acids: CASSSPVWRREQYF. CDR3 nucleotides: TGTGCCAGCAGCTCCCCCGTGTGGCGCCGGGAGCAGTACTTC. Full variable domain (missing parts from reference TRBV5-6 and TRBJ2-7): DAGVTQSPTHLIKTRGQQVTLRCSPKSGHDTVSWYQQALGQGPQFIFQYYEEEERQRGNFPDRFSGHQFPNYSSELNVNALLLGDSALYLCASSSPVWRREQYFGPGTRLTVT.

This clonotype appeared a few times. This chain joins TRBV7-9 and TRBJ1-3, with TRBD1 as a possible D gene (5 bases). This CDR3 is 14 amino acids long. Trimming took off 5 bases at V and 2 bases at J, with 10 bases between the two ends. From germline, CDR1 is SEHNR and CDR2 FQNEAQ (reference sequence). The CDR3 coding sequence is TGTGCCAGCAGCCAGGACACGACTGGAAACACCATATATTTT. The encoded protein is CASSQDTTGNTIYF.

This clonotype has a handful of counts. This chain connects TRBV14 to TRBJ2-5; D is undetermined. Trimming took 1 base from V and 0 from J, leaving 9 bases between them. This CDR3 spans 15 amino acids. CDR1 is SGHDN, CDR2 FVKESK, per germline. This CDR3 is CASSQVSVYQETQYF. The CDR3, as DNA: TGTGCCAGCAGCCAAGTTTCAGTGTACCAAGAGACCCAGTACTTC.

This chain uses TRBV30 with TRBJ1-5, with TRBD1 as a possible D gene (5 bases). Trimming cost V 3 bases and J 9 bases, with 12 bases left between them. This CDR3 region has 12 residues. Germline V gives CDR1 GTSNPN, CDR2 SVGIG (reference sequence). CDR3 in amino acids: CAWSPGPGPQHF. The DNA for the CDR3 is TGTGCCTGGAGCCCGGGGCCGGGGCCCCAGCATTTT.

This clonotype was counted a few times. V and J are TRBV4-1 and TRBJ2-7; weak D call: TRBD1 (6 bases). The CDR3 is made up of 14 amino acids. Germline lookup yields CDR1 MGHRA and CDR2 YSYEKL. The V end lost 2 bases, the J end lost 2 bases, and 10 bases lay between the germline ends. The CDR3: CASSQQTGTYEQYF. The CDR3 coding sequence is TGCGCCAGCAGCCAACAAACAGGGACCTACGAGCAGTACTTC.

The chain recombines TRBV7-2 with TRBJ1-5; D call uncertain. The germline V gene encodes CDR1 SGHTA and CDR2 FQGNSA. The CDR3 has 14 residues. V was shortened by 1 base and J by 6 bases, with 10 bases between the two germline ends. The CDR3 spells CASSLVRAAQPQHF. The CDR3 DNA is TGTGCCAGCAGCTTAGTTAGGGCGGCTCAGCCCCAGCATTTT. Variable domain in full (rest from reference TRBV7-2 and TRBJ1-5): GAGVSQSPSNKVTEKGKDVELRCDPISGHTALYWYRQSLGQGLEFLIYFQGNSAPDKSGLPSDRFSAERTGGSVSTLTIQRTQQEDSAVYLCASSLVRAAQPQHFGDGTRLSIL.

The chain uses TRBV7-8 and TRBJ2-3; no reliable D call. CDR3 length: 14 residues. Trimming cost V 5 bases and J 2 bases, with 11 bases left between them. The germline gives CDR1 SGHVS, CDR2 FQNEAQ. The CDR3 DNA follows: TGTGCCAGCAGCCCCCCCCCACCCACAGATACGCAGTATTTT. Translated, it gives CASSPPPPTDTQYF.

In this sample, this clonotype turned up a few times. The CDR3 DNA reads as TGCGCCAGCAGCTTGAGGTCAGAAGAGACCCAGTACTTC. Amino acid sequence: CASSLRSEETQYF. V gene TRBV5-1 combines with J gene TRBJ2-5; D is unresolved. Between the trimmed V and J ends, which lost 1 base and 3 bases, there was a span of 7 bases. Germline V lookup: CDR1 SGHRS, CDR2 YFSETQ. This CDR3 has 13 residues.

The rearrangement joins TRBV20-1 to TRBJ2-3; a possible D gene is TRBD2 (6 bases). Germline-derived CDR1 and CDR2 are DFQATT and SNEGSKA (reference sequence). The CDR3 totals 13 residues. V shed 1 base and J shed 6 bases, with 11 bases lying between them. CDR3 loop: CSARGAGKDTQYF. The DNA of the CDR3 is TGCAGTGCTAGAGGGGCGGGAAAGGATACGCAGTATTTT.

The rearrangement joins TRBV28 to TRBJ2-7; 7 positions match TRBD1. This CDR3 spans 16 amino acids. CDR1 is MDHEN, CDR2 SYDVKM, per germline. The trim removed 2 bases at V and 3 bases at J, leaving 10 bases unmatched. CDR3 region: CASSLISGGQLYEQYF. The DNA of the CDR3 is TGTGCCAGCAGTTTAATTAGTGGGGGACAGCTCTACGAGCAGTACTTC.

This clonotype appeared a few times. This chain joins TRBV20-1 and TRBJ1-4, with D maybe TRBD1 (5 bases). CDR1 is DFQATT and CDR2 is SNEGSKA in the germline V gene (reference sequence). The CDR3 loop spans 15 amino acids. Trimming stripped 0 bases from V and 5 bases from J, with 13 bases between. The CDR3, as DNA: TGCAGTGCTAGAGATCCCGGGACCCTCAATGAAAAACTGTTTTTT. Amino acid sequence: CSARDPGTLNEKLFF.

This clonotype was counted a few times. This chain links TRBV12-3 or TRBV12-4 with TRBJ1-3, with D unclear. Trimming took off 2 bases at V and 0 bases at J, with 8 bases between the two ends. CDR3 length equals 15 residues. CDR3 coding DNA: TGTGCCAGCAGTTTATTACGGAACTCTGGAAACACCATATATTTT. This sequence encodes CASSLLRNSGNTIYF.

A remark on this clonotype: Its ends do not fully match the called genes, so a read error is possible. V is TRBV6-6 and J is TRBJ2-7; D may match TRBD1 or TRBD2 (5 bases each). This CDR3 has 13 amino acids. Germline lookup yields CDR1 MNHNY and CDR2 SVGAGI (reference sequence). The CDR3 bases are TGTGCCGGCAGTGCTAGGGACCCGACCGAGCAGTACTTC. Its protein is CAGSARDPTEQYF.

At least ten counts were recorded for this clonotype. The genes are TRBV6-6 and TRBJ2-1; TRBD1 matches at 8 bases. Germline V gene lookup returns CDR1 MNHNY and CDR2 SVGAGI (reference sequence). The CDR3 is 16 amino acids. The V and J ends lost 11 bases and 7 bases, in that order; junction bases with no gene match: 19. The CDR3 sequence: CACQWTDRGRENEQFF. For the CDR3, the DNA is TGTGCCTGTCAGTGGACAGACAGGGGCCGAGAGAATGAGCAGTTCTTC.

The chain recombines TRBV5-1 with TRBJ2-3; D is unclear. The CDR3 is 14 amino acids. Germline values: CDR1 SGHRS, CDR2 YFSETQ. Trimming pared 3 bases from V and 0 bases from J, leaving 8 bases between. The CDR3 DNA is TGCGCCAGCAGCTCCCAACCAAGCACAGATACGCAGTATTTT. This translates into CASSSQPSTDTQYF.

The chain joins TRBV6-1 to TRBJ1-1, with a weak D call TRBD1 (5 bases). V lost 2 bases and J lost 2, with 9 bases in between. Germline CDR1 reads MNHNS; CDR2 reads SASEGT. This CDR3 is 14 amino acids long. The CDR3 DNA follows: TGTGCCAGCAGTGAATTAAGGGGAAACACTGAAGCTTTCTTT. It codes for CASSELRGNTEAFF.

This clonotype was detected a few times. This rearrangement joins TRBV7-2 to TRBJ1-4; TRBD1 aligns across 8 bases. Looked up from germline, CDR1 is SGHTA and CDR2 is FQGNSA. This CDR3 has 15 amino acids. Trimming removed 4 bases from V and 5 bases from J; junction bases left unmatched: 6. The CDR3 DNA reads TGTGCCAGCAGCTCAGGCCGGGACAGGAATGAAAAACTGTTTTTT. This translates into CASSSGRDRNEKLFF.